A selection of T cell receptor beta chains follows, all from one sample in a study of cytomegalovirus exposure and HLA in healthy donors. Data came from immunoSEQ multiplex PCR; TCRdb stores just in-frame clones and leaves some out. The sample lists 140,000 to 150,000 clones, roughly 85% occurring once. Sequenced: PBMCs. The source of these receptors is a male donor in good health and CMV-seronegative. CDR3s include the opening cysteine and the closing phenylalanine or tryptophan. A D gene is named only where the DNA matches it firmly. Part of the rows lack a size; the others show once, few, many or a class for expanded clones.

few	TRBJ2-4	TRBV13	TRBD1	TGTGCCAGCAGCTATTCCTACAGGGGGCGATGGGGTTTTCAGTACTTC	CASSYSYRGRWGFQYF
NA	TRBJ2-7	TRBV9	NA	TGTGCCAGCAGCGTAAGTGGTAGATCCTACGAGCAGTACTTC	CASSVSGRSYEQYF
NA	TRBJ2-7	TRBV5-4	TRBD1	TGTGCCAGCAGCTCAGCCGACAGGGTCCACGAGCAGTACTTC	CASSSADRVHEQYF
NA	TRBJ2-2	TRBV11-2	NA	TGTGCCAGCAGCTTAGGTCGGAACACCGGGGAGCTGTTTTTT	CASSLGRNTGELFF
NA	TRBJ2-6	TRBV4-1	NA	TGCGCCAGCAGTAGTGGGGCCAACGTCCTGACTTTC	CASSSGANVLTF
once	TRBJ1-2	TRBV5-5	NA	TGTGCCAGCAGCTTGGTAGGAGTTGACTATGGCTACACCTTC	CASSLVGVDYGYTF
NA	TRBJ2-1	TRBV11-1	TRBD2	TGTGCCAGCAGCTTACGCCTCGCGGCGACTAGCACCTACAATGAGCAGTTCTTC	CASSLRLAATSTYNEQFF
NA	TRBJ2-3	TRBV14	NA	TGTGCCAGCAGCCCGCATCTTAGTGGGGCCACAGATACGCAGTATTTT	CASSPHLSGATDTQYF
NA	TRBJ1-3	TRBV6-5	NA	TGTGCCAGCAGTTACGGAGGCTCTGGAAACACCATATATTTT	CASSYGGSGNTIYF
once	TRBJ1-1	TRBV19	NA	TGTGCCACGCGTGGCCTGGGGGGGAACACTGAAGCTTTCTTT	CATRGLGGNTEAFF
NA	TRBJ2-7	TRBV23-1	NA	TGCGCCAGCAGTCAATCGAAGGGAGATTCCTCCTACGAGCAGTACTTC	CASSQSKGDSSYEQYF
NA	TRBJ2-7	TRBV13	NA	TGTGCCAGCAGCAGGAGGGATAGCTCCTACGAGCAGTACTTC	CASSRRDSSYEQYF
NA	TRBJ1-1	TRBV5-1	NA	TGCGCGCAGCCCAGGGCTTTCTACCGGATGAACACTGAAGCTTTCTTT	CAQPRAFYRMNTEAFF
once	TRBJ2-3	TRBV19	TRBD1	TGTGCCAGTGGGCATCCGGGACAGATAGGAACAGATACGCAGTATTTT	CASGHPGQIGTDTQYF
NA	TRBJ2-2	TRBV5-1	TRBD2	TGCGCCAGCAGCTTGGTCGTTCCGGGGGGGAACACCGGGGAGCTGTTTTTT	CASSLVVPGGNTGELFF
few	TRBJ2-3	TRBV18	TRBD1	TGTGCCAGCTCATTCGGACAGGGAAAGCAGTATTTT	CASSFGQGKQYF
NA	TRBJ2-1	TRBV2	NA	TGTGCCAGCACGGAGAATGAGCAGTTCTTC	CASTENEQFF
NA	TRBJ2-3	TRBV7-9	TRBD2	TGTTCCAGCAGCTTATCTGAGGCTAGCGGGGTCACAGATACGCAGTATTTT	CSSSLSEASGVTDTQYF
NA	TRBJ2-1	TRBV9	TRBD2	TGTGCCAGCAGCCCTGTTCTAGCGGGGGGGGGCAATGAGCAGTTCTTC	CASSPVLAGGGNEQFF
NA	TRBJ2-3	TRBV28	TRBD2	TGTGCCAGCAGTAGCCTAAGGGCTAGCGGGAGAGCTACGCAGTATTTT	CASSSLRASGRATQYF
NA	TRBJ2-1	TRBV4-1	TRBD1	TGCGCCAGCAGCCAAGTAGTTACAGGGGGCGGGTCCTACAATGAGCAGTTCTTC	CASSQVVTGGGSYNEQFF
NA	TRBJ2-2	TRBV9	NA	TGTGCCAGCAGCGTAGGGGCAGTTAAGATCGGGGAGCTGTTTTTT	CASSVGAVKIGELFF
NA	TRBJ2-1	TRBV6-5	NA	TGTGCCAGCAGTTACAGGGGCAGGGCTAATGAGCAGTTCTTC	CASSYRGRANEQFF
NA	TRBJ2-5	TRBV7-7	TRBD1	TGTGCTAGCAGCCCGACCGGGACAGGGAGGGAGACCCAGTACTTC	CASSPTGTGRETQYF
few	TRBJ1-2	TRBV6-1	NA	TGTGCCAGCAGTGGAACCCCCGGACTGTTCAACTATGGCTACACCTTC	CASSGTPGLFNYGYTF
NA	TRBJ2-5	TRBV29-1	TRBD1	TGCAGCGTTGTGGCCGGGACAGGGTGGGAGACCCAGTACTTC	CSVVAGTGWETQYF
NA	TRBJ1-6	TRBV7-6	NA	TGTGCCAGCAGCCCATATGGGGGGGGGAGCTCCTATAATTCACCCCTCCACTTT	CASSPYGGGSSYNSPLHF
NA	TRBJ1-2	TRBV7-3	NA	TGTGCCAGCAGCTACGACTCTAACTATGGCTACACCTTC	CASSYDSNYGYTF
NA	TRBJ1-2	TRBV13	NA	TGTGCCAGCAGCTCCGGGTCTACATCGGACAGAATATATGGCTACACCTTC	CASSSGSTSDRIYGYTF
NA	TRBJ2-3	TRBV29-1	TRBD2	TGCAGCGTTGGGGGACTAGCGGGGGAGACCCAGTTGACGCAGTATTTT	CSVGGLAGETQLTQYF
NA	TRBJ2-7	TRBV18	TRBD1	TGTGCCAGCTCAGTTACCGGGACAGGTACTTACGAGCAGTACTTC	CASSVTGTGTYEQYF
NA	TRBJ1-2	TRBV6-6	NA	TGTGCCAGCAGTTCACCGGGGGGCTACACCTTC	CASSSPGGYTF
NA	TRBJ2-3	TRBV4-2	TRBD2	TGTGCCAGCAGCCGAGTTGGTAGCGGGATAACAGATACGCAGTATTTT	CASSRVGSGITDTQYF
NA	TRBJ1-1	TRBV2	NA	TGTGCCAGCAGTGACTACAGGCCCCTGAACACTGAAGCTTTCTTT	CASSDYRPLNTEAFF
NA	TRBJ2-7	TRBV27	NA	TGTGCCAGCAGTTTATCTGTGTTGGGGAGTACCTACGAGCAGTACTTC	CASSLSVLGSTYEQYF
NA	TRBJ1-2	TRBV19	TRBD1	TGTGCCAGTAGTGTTGAAGACAGGGCTGGCTACACCTTC	CASSVEDRAGYTF
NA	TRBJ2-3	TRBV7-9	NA	TGTGCCAGCAGCTTAAGGGAGCGAGATACGCAGTATTTT	CASSLRERDTQYF
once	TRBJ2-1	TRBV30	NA	TGTGCCTGGAGTTGGTCGGAGGGCTCCAATGAGCAGTTCTTC	CAWSWSEGSNEQFF
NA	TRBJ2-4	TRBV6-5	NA	TGTGCCAGCAGCTTGGCAGGGTGGGAAAACATTCAGTACTTC	CASSLAGWENIQYF
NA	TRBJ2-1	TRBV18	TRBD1	TGTGCCAGCTCACCGGGGGGGACAGGGGACCGCAATGAGCAGTTCTTC	CASSPGGTGDRNEQFF
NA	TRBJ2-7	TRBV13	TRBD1	TGTGCCAGCAGCTTTGACAGGGGGTTTGGCGAGCAGTACTTC	CASSFDRGFGEQYF
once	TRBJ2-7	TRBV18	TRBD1	TGTGCCAGCTCACCTACAACAGGGGGCTACGAGCAGTACTTC	CASSPTTGGYEQYF
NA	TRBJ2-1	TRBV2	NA	TGTGCCAGCAGGCCCAATCCTAGCGCCTTATACAATGAGCAGTTCTTC	CASRPNPSALYNEQFF
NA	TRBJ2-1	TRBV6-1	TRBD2	TGTGCCAGCAAAGCGGGGACCCACTACAATGAGCAGTTCTTC	CASKAGTHYNEQFF
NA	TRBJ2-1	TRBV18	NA	TGTGCCAGCTCACCTAATAGCGATGAGCAGTTCTTC	CASSPNSDEQFF
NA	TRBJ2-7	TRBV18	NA	TGTGCCAGCTCACCGGGGGGACTCGACGAGCAGTACTTC	CASSPGGLDEQYF
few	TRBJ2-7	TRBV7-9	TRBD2	TGTGCCAGCAGCTTATGGCGGGAGGGCACCTACGAGCAGTACTTC	CASSLWREGTYEQYF
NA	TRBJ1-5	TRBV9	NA	TGTGCCAGCAGCTCCTCAGAATATCAGCCCCAGCATTTT	CASSSSEYQPQHF
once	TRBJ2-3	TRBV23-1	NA	TGCGCCAGCAGTCAATCCACTGCCAGGGCCAAAAGGACCTGGGTCACAGATACGCAGTATTTT	CASSQSTARAKRTWVTDTQYF
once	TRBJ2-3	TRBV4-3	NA	TGCGCCAGCAGCCAAGTACAGGGTGCCCCCCATACGCAGTATTTT	CASSQVQGAPHTQYF
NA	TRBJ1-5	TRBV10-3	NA	TGTGCCATCAGTCCGGACAATGCCGGAGGCAATCAGCCCCAGCATTTT	CAISPDNAGGNQPQHF
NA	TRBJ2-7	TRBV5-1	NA	TGCGCCAGCAGCTTGGAGGCCTTTCGGGACTCCTACGAGCAGTACTTC	CASSLEAFRDSYEQYF